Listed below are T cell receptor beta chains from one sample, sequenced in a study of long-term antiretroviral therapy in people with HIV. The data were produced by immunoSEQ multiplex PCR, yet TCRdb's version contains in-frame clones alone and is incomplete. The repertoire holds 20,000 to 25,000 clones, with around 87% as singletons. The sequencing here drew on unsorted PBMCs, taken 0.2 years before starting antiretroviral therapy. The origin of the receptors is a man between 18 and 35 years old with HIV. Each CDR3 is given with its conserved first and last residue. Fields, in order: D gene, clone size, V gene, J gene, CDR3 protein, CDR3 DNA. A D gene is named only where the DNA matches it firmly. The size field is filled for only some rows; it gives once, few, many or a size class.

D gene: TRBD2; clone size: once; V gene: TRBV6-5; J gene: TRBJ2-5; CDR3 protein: CASSGNSGGGKTQYF; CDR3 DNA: TGTGCCAGCAGTGGAAATAGCGGGGGGGGAAAGACCCAGTACTTC
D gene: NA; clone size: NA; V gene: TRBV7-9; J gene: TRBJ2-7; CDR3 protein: CASRSGTYEQYF; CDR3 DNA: TGTGCCAGCCGCTCGGGAACCTACGAGCAGTACTTC
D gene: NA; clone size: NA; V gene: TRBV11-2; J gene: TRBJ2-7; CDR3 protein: CASSPGLPLEQYF; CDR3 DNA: TGTGCCAGCAGTCCTGGACTTCCTCTCGAGCAGTACTTC
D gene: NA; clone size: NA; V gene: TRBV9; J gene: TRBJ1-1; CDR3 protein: CASSLEAWTEAFF; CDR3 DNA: TGTGCCAGCTCGTTGGAGGCCTGGACTGAAGCTTTCTTT
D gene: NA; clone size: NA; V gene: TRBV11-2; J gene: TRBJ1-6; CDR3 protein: CASSLITGYPNSPLHF; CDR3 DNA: TGTGCCAGCAGCTTGATTACCGGGTACCCTAATTCACCCCTCCACTTT
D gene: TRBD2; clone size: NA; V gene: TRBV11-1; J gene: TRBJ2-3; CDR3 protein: CASSATLAGVRSDTQYF; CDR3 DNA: TGTGCCAGCAGCGCCACCCTAGCGGGGGTACGGTCAGATACGCAGTATTTT
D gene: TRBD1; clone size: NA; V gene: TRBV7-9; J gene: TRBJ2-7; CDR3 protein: CASSLTGTGEVQYF; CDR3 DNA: TGTGCCAGCAGCCTCACGGGGACAGGGGAAGTGCAGTACTTC
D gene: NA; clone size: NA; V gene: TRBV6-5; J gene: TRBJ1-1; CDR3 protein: CASNTGTEAFF; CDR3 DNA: TGTGCCAGCAATACGGGCACTGAAGCTTTCTTT
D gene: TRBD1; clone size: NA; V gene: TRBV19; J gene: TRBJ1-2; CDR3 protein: CASNDRVGGYTF; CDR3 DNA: TGTGCCAGTAACGACAGGGTTGGTGGCTACACCTTC
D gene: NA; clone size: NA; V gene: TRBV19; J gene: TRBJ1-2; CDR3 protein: CASSINAAIYGYTF; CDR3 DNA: TGTGCCAGTAGTATTAATGCAGCTATCTATGGCTACACCTTC
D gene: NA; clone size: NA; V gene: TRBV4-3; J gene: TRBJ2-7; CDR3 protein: CASSLGTPFVREQYF; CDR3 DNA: TGCGCCAGCAGCCTAGGGACTCCCTTTGTGAGGGAGCAGTACTTC
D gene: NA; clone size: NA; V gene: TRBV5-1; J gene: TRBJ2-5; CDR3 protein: CASSPFGRDRTGETQYF; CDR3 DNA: TGCGCCAGCAGCCCCTTCGGGCGGGACAGAACCGGAGAGACCCAGTACTTC
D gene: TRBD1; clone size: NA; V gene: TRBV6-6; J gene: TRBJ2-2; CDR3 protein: CASTQPRGRGGELFF; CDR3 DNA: TGTGCCAGCACCCAGCCAAGGGGGCGCGGAGGGGAGCTGTTTTTT
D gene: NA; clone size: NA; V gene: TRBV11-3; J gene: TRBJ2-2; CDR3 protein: CASSFAGKPGELFF; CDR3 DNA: TGTGCCAGCAGCTTTGCAGGGAAACCCGGGGAGCTGTTTTTT
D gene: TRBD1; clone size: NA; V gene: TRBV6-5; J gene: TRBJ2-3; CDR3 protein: CASSYSRTGWTDTQYF; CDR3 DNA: TGTGCCAGCAGTTACTCGCGGACAGGGTGGACAGATACGCAGTATTTT
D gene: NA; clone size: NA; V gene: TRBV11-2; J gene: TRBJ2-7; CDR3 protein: CASSLAPGVYEQYF; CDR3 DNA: TGTGCCAGCAGCTTAGCCCCCGGGGTCTACGAGCAGTACTTC
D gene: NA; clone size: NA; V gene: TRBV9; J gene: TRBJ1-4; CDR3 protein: CASSSTAYNEKLFF; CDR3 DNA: TGTGCCAGCAGCTCAACGGCCTATAATGAAAAACTGTTTTTT
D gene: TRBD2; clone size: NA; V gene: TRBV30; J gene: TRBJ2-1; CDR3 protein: CAWSPPLAEPYNEQFF; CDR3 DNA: TGTGCCTGGAGTCCGCCCCTAGCGGAGCCCTACAATGAGCAGTTCTTC
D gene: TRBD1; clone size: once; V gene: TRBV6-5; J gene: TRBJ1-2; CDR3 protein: CASSYDRVHGYTF; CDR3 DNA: TGTGCCAGCAGCTATGACAGGGTCCATGGCTACACCTTC
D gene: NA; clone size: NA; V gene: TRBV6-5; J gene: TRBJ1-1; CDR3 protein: CASSSHVNTEAFF; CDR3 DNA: TGTGCCAGCAGTTCTCACGTAAACACTGAAGCTTTCTTT
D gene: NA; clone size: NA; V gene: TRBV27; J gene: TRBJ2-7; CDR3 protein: CASSRTLLAPPYEQYF; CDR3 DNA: TGTGCCAGCAGTCGCACCTTACTAGCTCCCCCCTACGAGCAGTACTTC
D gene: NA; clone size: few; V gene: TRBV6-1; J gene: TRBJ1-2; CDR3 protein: CAGADAYYGYTF; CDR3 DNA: TGTGCCGGGGCGGACGCCTACTATGGCTACACCTTC
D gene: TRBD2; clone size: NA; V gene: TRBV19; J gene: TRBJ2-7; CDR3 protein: CASSIGLAGDEQYF; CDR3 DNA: TGTGCCAGTAGTATAGGACTAGCGGGAGACGAGCAGTACTTC
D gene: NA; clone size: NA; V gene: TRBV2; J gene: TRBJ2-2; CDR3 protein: CASSVATPDTGELFF; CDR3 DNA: TGTGCCAGCAGTGTGGCAACCCCGGACACCGGGGAGCTGTTTTTT
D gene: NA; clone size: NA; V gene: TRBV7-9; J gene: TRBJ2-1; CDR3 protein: CASSLISTYNEQFF; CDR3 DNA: TGTGCCAGCAGCTTGATTAGCACCTACAATGAGCAGTTCTTC
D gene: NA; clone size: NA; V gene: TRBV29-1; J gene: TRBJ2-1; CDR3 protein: CSLSTGIYNEQFF; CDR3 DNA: TGCAGCCTCTCAACGGGGATCTACAATGAGCAGTTCTTC
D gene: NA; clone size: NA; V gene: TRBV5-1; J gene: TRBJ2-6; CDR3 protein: CASSLDPIDHSGANVLTF; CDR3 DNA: TGCGCCAGCAGCTTGGATCCAATCGACCACTCTGGGGCCAACGTCCTGACTTTC
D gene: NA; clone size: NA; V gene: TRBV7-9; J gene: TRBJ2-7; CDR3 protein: CASSSLGPGGEQYF; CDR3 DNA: TGTGCCAGCAGCTCACTAGGGCCCGGGGGTGAGCAGTACTTC
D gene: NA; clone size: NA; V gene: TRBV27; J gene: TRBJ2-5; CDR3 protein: CASGQGRKETQYF; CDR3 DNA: TGTGCCAGCGGGCAGGGCAGAAAAGAGACCCAGTACTTC
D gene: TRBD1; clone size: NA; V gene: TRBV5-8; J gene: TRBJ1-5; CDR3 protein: CASSRTGTGGQPQHF; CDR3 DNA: TGTGCCAGCAGTCGGACCGGGACAGGGGGGCAGCCCCAGCATTTT
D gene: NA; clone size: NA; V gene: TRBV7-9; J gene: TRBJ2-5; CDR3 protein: CASSLFQRETQYF; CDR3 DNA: TGTGCCAGCAGCTTATTCCAACGCGAGACCCAGTACTTC
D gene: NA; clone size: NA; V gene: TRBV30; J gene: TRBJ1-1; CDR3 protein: CAWSSTGTGNTEAFF; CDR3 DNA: TGTGCCTGGAGTTCCACCGGGACGGGGAACACTGAAGCTTTCTTT
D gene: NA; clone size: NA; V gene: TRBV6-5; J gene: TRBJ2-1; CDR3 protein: CASSYRPVDNEQFF; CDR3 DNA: TGTGCCAGCAGTTACAGGCCTGTAGACAATGAGCAGTTCTTC
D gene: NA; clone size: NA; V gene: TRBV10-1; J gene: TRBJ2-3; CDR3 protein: CASSDTPADTQYF; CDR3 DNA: TGCGCCAGCAGTGACACCCCGGCAGATACGCAGTATTTT
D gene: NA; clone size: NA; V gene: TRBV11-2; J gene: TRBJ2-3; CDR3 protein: CASSFPDTQYF; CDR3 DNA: TGTGCCAGCAGCTTTCCAGATACGCAGTATTTT
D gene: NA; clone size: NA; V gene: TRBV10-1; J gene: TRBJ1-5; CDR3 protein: CASSVGEENNQPQHF; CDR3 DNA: TGCGCCAGCAGTGTAGGGGAGGAGAACAATCAGCCCCAGCATTTT
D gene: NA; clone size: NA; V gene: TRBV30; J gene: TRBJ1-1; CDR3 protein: CAWSSKNTEAFF; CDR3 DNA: TGTGCCTGGAGTTCTAAGAACACTGAAGCTTTCTTT
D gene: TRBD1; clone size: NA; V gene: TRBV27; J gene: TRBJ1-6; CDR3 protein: CASSLGTGNSPLHF; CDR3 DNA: TGTGCCAGCAGTCTCGGGACAGGGAATTCACCCCTCCACTTT
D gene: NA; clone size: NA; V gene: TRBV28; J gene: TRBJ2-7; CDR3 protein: CASSLTEGLEQYF; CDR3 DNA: TGTGCCAGCAGTTTAACCGAGGGGCTCGAGCAGTACTTC
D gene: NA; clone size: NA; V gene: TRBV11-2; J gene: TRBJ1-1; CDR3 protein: CASSPGIGPGRRNTEAFF; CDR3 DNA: TGTGCCAGCAGCCCCGGGATAGGACCGGGACGGAGGAACACTGAAGCTTTCTTT
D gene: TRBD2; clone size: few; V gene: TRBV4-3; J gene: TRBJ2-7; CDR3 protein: CASSQRPGLADEQYF; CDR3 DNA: TGCGCCAGCAGCCAACGTCCGGGACTAGCTGACGAGCAGTACTTC
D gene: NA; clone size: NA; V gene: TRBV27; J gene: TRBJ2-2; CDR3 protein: CASGISVGGELFF; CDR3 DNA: TGTGCCAGCGGAATTAGCGTTGGCGGGGAGCTGTTTTTT
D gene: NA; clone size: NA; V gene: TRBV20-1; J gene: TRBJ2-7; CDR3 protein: CSATTYDEQYF; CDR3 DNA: TGCAGTGCAACGACTTACGACGAGCAGTACTTC
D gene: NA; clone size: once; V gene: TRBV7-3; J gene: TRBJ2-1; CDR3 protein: CASSLKGSYNEQFF; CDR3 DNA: TGTGCCAGCAGCTTAAAAGGGTCCTACAATGAGCAGTTCTTC
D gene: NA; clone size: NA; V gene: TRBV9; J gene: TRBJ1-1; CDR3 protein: CASSPRGNTEAFF; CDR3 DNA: TGTGCCAGCAGCCCGAGGGGAAACACTGAAGCTTTCTTT
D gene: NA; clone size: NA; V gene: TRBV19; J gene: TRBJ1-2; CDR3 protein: CASKEQGYGYTF; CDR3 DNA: TGTGCCAGTAAGGAACAGGGATATGGCTACACCTTC
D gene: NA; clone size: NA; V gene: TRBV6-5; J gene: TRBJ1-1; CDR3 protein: CASSRIRYTEAFF; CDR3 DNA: TGTGCCAGCAGTCGAATACGGTACACTGAAGCTTTCTTT
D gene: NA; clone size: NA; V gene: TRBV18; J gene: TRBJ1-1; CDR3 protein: CASSPPGAQETEAFF; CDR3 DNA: TGTGCCAGCTCACCACCAGGGGCTCAGGAGACTGAAGCTTTCTTT
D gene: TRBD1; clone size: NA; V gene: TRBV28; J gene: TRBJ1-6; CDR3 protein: CASSSLRTGSYNSPLHF; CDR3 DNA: TGTGCCAGCAGTTCCCTCCGGACAGGGTCCTATAATTCACCCCTCCACTTT
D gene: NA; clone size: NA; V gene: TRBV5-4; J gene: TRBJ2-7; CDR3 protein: CASSLSSYEQYF; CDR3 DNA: TGTGCCAGCAGCTTGAGCAGCTACGAGCAGTACTTC
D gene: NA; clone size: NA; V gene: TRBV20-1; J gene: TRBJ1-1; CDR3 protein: CSAREYTEAFF; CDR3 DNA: TGCAGTGCTAGGGAATACACTGAAGCTTTCTTT
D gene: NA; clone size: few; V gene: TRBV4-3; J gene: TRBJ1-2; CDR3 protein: CASSQDRAGGLFSYTF; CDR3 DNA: TGCGCCAGCAGCCAAGATCGGGCCGGAGGACTTTTTAGCTACACCTTC
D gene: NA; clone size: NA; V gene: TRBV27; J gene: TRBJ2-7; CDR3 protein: CASSFAGASSYEQYF; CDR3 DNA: TGTGCCAGCAGTTTCGCGGGTGCTAGCTCCTACGAGCAGTACTTC
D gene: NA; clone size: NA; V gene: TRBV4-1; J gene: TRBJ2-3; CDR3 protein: CASSQEGEGGGPDTQYF; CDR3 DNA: TGCGCCAGCAGCCAAGAGGGGGAAGGCGGGGGCCCAGATACGCAGTATTTT
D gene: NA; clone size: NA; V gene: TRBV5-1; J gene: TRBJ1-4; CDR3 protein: CASSLLASNEKLFF; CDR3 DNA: TGCGCCAGCAGCCTGCTGGCCTCTAATGAAAAACTGTTTTTT